This T cell receptor (beta chain) was documented in a study of cytomegalovirus exposure and HLA in healthy donors. Study-wide context: Early released data comprised around 79 million unique TCRs from HLA-typed donors.

CDR1 and CDR2 (germline): SEHNR, FQNEAQ (reference sequence). V shed 4 bases, J shed 3 bases, and the junction held 5 bases outside the gene matches. The CDR3 runs to 15 residues. Broader study findings: There were reportedly fewer N-insertions in an Asian-associated ancestry cluster than the roughly 680-donor mean, in a later analysis.

This clone has only a few counts. Its antigen is still unknown. The PCR ran on 60 Vbeta and 13 Jbeta primers. The method was immunoSEQ multiplex PCR; TCRdb's version includes in-frame clones alone and lacks a portion of them. The table records 150,000 to 200,000 clones, about 78% of them present only once. The specimen was PBMCs. The receptor was isolated from a woman aged 45 to 65 in good health and CMV-seropositive. This chain uses TRBV7-9 with TRBJ1-4; the match to TRBD1 covers 7 bases. CDR3 sequence reads: CASSSAGGPNEKLFF. For the CDR3, the DNA is TGTGCCAGCAGCTCCGCAGGGGGGCCTAATGAAAAACTGTTTTTT.